Below are 27 T cell receptor beta chains sequenced from a single sample in a study of T-cell memory formation after mild COVID-19. TCRdb redid the calling of the 5' RACE reads with MiXCR, one entry per CDR3 protein. Counted here are about 150,000 distinct CDR3 sequences, roughly 24% occurring once; the ten biggest clones make up approximately 24%. Sequencing was carried out using PBMCs or a T cell subset sorted from them (not recorded which). The receptors come from an adult woman who had mild COVID-19 (a few samples of this study predate the infection). Cell type and time point are not known.

J is TRBJ2-7 and V is TRBV29-1; D is unresolved. CDR1 and CDR2 (germline): SQVTM, ANQGSEA. The CDR3 spans 11 residues. V was clipped by 2 bases and J by 9 bases, with 11 bases between them. DNA for the CDR3: TGCAGCGTTGAATCGTCCGGCGGGCAGTACTTC. Translating it yields CSVESSGGQYF.

The sample holds a few counts of this clonotype. The rearrangement uses TRBV6-2 or TRBV6-3 and TRBJ2-3; D is undetermined. V was shortened by 8 bases and J by 4 bases, with 10 bases between the two germline ends. The CDR3 spans 12 residues. Germline CDR1 reads MNHEY; CDR2 reads SVGEGT. In nucleotides, the CDR3 is TGTGCCAGCGGCCCCGGCCCAGATACGCAGTATTTT. Amino acid sequence: CASGPGPDTQYF.

This rearrangement joins TRBV4-3 to TRBJ1-2; maybe TRBD1 (5 bases). With 3 bases removed from V and 4 bases from J, the gap between germline ends came to 15 bases. This CDR3 is built from 15 residues. Germline CDR1 is LGHNA and CDR2 is YSLEER. The CDR3 region is CASSQVAVGGYGYTF. In DNA, the CDR3 is TGCGCCAGCAGCCAGGTCGCCGTCGGGGGCTATGGCTACACCTTC.

This clonotype was detected ten times or more. J is TRBJ2-7 and V is TRBV7-8; 10 nucleotides align to TRBD2. The trim removed 5 bases at V and 3 bases at J, leaving 19 bases unmatched. Germline-derived CDR1 and CDR2 are SGHVS and FQNEAQ. The CDR3 extends over 19 amino acids. CDR3 region: CASSGSEGLAADFYYEQYF. The CDR3 DNA reads as TGTGCCAGCAGCGGATCCGAAGGACTAGCGGCCGATTTTTACTACGAGCAGTACTTC.

The chain carries TRBV25-1 and TRBJ2-1; no reliable D call. Deletions cut 1 base from V and 8 bases from J, with 6 bases between. Germline values: CDR1 MGHDK, CDR2 SYGVNS. This CDR3 has 12 residues. The CDR3 bases are TGTGCCAGCAGTGAATCCCTCCATGAGCAGTTCTTC. Protein: CASSESLHEQFF.

The genes are TRBV7-2 and TRBJ1-5; D is uncertain. The germline V gene has CDR1 SGHTA and CDR2 FQGNSA. Trimming stripped 4 bases from V and 4 bases from J, with 8 bases between. The CDR3 is 13 amino acids. The CDR3 here is CASSSALNQPQHF. CDR3 nucleotides: TGTGCCAGCAGCTCGGCACTAAATCAGCCCCAGCATTTT.

The rearrangement uses TRBV4-1 and TRBJ1-1, with a tentative D call TRBD1 (5 bases). Looked up from germline, CDR1 is MGHRA and CDR2 is YSYEKL. V lost 8 bases to trimming and J lost 4 bases, with 20 bases between them. CDR3 length equals 15 residues. This CDR3 is CASLPGGRESTEAFF. CDR3 DNA: TGCGCCAGCCTTCCCGGGGGGAGGGAGAGCACTGAAGCTTTCTTT.

Written as DNA, the CDR3 is TGTGCCAGCAGCCCGTCTGAGGGTCCGAACTATGGCTACACCTTC. Protein sequence: CASSPSEGPNYGYTF. The V and J genes are TRBV3-1 and TRBJ1-2; D is undetermined. The CDR3 sequence is 15 residues long. Germline V gene data show CDR1 as LGHDT and CDR2 as YNNKEL (reference sequence). V lost 4 bases, J lost 2 bases, and 14 bases lay in between.

This clonotype was seen a few times. V usage is TRBV14 and J usage is TRBJ2-3; D gene unclear. Germline CDR1 reads SGHDN; CDR2 reads FVKESK. The germline V and J ends were trimmed by 1 base and 1 base, with 3 bases remaining between them. CDR3 size: 13 residues. CDR3 nucleotides: TGTGCCAGCAGCCAAGCCGGCACAGATACGCAGTATTTT. This translates into CASSQAGTDTQYF.

This clonotype was counted only a few times. CDR3 loop: CASSLRGSEEFF. The CDR3, as DNA: TGTGCCAGCAGCTTAAGGGGCTCGGAGGAGTTCTTC. This chain connects TRBV7-9 to TRBJ2-1; D might be TRBD1 or TRBD2, each matching 5 bases. V was trimmed by 2 bases and J by 14 bases, leaving 13 bases between them. The CDR3 length is 12 residues. Germline loops: CDR1 SEHNR, CDR2 FQNEAQ (reference sequence).

The chain couples TRBV5-1 to TRBJ1-1, with 7 bases aligning to TRBD1. The germline CDR1 and CDR2 sequences are SGHRS and YFSETQ. The CDR3 is made up of 15 amino acids. With V trimmed by 4 bases and J by 1 base, 7 bases remained unmatched. The CDR3 bases are TGCGCCAGCAGCCTGGACCAGGGGGAGAACACTGAAGCTTTCTTT. This gives the protein CASSLDQGENTEAFF.

This rearrangement joins TRBV7-2 to TRBJ2-3; 11 positions match TRBD2. CDR3 length: 15 amino acids. Losses at the gene ends were 4 bases for V and 6 bases for J; bases not matched to a gene: 6. Germline-derived CDR1 and CDR2 are SGHTA and FQGNSA. The CDR3 spells CASSSTSGVTDTQYF. The CDR3 coding sequence is TGTGCCAGCAGCTCGACTAGCGGGGTTACCGATACGCAGTATTTT.

This clonotype came up once. Germline is not matched at one junction end, which may reflect a read error. J is TRBJ2-1 and V is TRBV4-3; D ambiguous. CDR3 size: 19 residues. Germline assignment: CDR1 LGHNA and CDR2 YSLEER. The CDR3 protein is CDSSQDFPAISVSYNEQFF. The CDR3 coding sequence is TGCGACAGCAGCCAAGATTTCCCGGCTATATCGGTTTCCTACAATGAGCAGTTCTTC.

The chain employs TRBV9 and TRBJ2-1; the match to TRBD1 covers 7 bases. In germline, CDR1 is SGDLS, CDR2 YYNGEE. CDR3 length equals 17 residues. J lost 6 bases, V lost 0 bases, and 12 bases had no gene match. The DNA of the CDR3 is TGTGCCAGCAGCGTAGCTACGTTTAGCCCAGGGGGCAATGAGCAGTTCTTC. Its protein product is CASSVATFSPGGNEQFF. Combining the CDR3 with reference TRBV9 and TRBJ2-1 gives the whole variable domain DSGVTQTPKHLITATGQRVTLRCSPRSGDLSVYWYQQSLDQGLQFLIQYYNGEERAKGNILERFSAQQFPDLHSELNLSSLELGDSALYFCASSVATFSPGGNEQFFGPGTRLTVL.

The chain uses TRBV6-6 and TRBJ2-7; 14 bases line up with TRBD2. Trimming cost V 5 bases and J 3 bases; bases outside gene matches: 3. Germline-derived CDR1 and CDR2 are MNHNY and SVGAGI (reference sequence). The CDR3 covers 15 residues. The CDR3 nucleotides are TGTGCCAGCAGTGATGGGACTAGCGGGAGCTACGAGCAGTACTTC. It translates to CASSDGTSGSYEQYF.

The chain couples TRBV15 to TRBJ1-6; D may be TRBD1 (6 bases). This CDR3 contains 17 residues. The V gene lost 1 base and the J gene lost 7 bases, with 17 bases spanning the gap. Germline CDR1 LNHNV, CDR2 YYDKDF (reference sequence). The CDR3 coding sequence is TGTGCCACCAGCAGAGGGGACTCGGGGGCTTGGAATTCACCCCTCCACTTT. Amino acid sequence: CATSRGDSGAWNSPLHF.

The genes are TRBV6-5 and TRBJ1-2; a weak D match, TRBD1 (5 bases). Germline CDR1 and CDR2: MNHEY and SVGAGI. The CDR3 sequence is 14 residues long. Deletions cut 4 bases from V and 4 bases from J, with 13 bases between. Here the CDR3 reads CASSLGGETYGYTF. The DNA of the CDR3 is TGTGCCAGCAGTTTAGGAGGGGAAACCTATGGCTACACCTTC.

This clonotype was seen more than once but under ten times. This chain uses TRBV10-2 with TRBJ2-7, with 8 bases identical to TRBD2. The CDR3 consists of 15 residues. CDR1 and CDR2 from the germline V gene are WSHSY and SAAADI. V lost 5 bases, J lost 3 bases, and 9 bases stayed unmatched. The CDR3 here is CASSNRAGDNYEQYF. The CDR3 coding sequence is TGCGCCAGCAGTAATCGAGCGGGAGACAACTACGAGCAGTACTTC.

The chain has TRBV7-9 and TRBJ1-1; D gene uncertain. Germline CDR1 and CDR2: SEHNR and FQNEAQ (reference sequence). Trimming pared 5 bases from V and 0 bases from J, leaving 10 bases between. This CDR3 spans 14 amino acids. The CDR3: CASSPPRVNTEAFF. CDR3 DNA sequence: TGTGCCAGCAGCCCCCCAAGGGTGAACACTGAAGCTTTCTTT. The full variable domain, in which reference TRBV7-9 and TRBJ1-1 provide the parts outside the CDR3, is DTGVSQNPRHKITKRGQNVTFRCDPISEHNRLYWYRQTLGQGPEFLTYFQNEAQLEKSRLLSDRFSAERPKGSFSTLEIQRTEQGDSAMYLCASSPPRVNTEAFFGQGTRLTVV.

This clonotype was counted only a few times. The gene calls are TRBV5-1 and TRBJ1-1; weak D call: TRBD1 (5 bases). From germline, CDR1 is SGHRS and CDR2 YFSETQ. V lost 1 base, J lost 0 bases, and 13 bases lay in between. The CDR3 is 16 amino acids. CDR3 sequence (DNA): TGCGCCAGCAGCTTGTTCGACAGAAACCTGAACACTGAAGCTTTCTTT. It specifies CASSLFDRNLNTEAFF.

The gene calls are TRBV11-1 and TRBJ2-5, with 7 positions matching TRBD1. Looked up from germline, CDR1 is SGHAT and CDR2 is FQDESV (reference sequence). The ends lost 5 bases at V and 5 bases at J; junction bases unmatched: 5. The CDR3 is 13 amino acids. CDR3 in DNA: TGTGCCAGCAGCGCGACAGGGTGGGAGACCCAGTACTTC. Its protein is CASSATGWETQYF.

This clonotype was counted between two and nine times. The J gene is TRBJ2-5, the V gene TRBV29-1, with no clear D. Trimming stripped 4 bases from V and 2 bases from J, with 11 bases between. The CDR3 length is 13 residues. Germline CDR1 reads SQVTM; CDR2 reads ANQGSEA. DNA of the CDR3: TGCAGCGTTGTTGGCGGAATACAAGAGACCCAGTACTTC. It is translated as CSVVGGIQETQYF.

The CDR3 reads CASSGRPTSALPYTQYF. For the CDR3, the DNA is TGTGCCAGCAGCGGACGTCCCACGTCGGCCCTACCCTATACGCAGTATTTT. This rearrangement joins TRBV7-6 to TRBJ2-3; D is undetermined. With 5 bases removed from V and 7 bases from J, the gap between germline ends came to 25 bases. Germline CDR1 and CDR2: SGHVS and FNYEAQ. This CDR3 is built from 17 residues.

In this sample, this clonotype turned up many times. The rearrangement joins TRBV5-1 to TRBJ1-1, with TRBD1 matching 10 bases. Unmatched junction bases numbered 20, after V lost 6 bases and J lost 6 bases. From germline, CDR1 is SGHRS and CDR2 YFSETQ. The length of the CDR3 is 18 residues. CDR3 sequence (DNA): TGCGCCAGCACCTTAGGGTCCGCCGGGACAGGGGTACGCGCTGAAGCTTTCTTT. It codes for CASTLGSAGTGVRAEAFF. The complete variable domain, with remaining parts taken from reference TRBV5-1 and TRBJ1-1, reads KAGVTQTPRYLIKTRGQQVTLSCSPISGHRSVSWYQQTPGQGLQFLFEYFSETQRNKGNFPGRFSGRQFSNSRSEMNVSTLELGDSALYLCASTLGSAGTGVRAEAFFGQGTRLTVV.

This sequence joins TRBV2 and TRBJ1-2; D is perhaps TRBD1 (6 bases). V was clipped by 5 bases and J by 2 bases, with 15 bases between them. There are 15 residues in the CDR3. CDR1 SNHLY and CDR2 FYNNEI come from the germline V gene. The DNA of the CDR3 is TGTGCCAGCAGTCCCCCTCGGGACACGAACTATGGCTACACCTTC. It codes for CASSPPRDTNYGYTF.

This clonotype was seen a few times. The genes are TRBV5-6 and TRBJ2-1; tentatively, D is TRBD2 (6 bases). CDR3 size: 15 residues. V lost 1 base and J 7 bases, leaving 15 bases between the germline ends. CDR1 is SGHDT and CDR2 is YYEEEE in the germline V gene. CDR3 region: CASSLMAGFSNEQFF. CDR3 coding DNA: TGTGCCAGCAGCTTGATGGCGGGGTTTTCAAATGAGCAGTTCTTC.

V usage is TRBV7-9 and J usage is TRBJ2-1; no clear D. This CDR3 is 13 amino acids long. Trimming cost V 3 bases and J 10 bases, with 13 bases left between them. Germline values: CDR1 SEHNR, CDR2 FQNEAQ (reference sequence). The chain's CDR3 is CASSFGQPGEQFF. In DNA form, the CDR3 reads TGTGCCAGCAGCTTCGGCCAGCCCGGAGAGCAGTTCTTC.